Detailed here is one T cell receptor beta chain. Its cognate antigen is unknown. The data were obtained in a study of shared clonotypes between healthy human individuals. Study-level points and caveats: Of the naive CD4 clonotypes, around 5.2% were shared across several donors. It was the non-shared clonotypes that had lower generation probabilities than clonotypes shared by all four donors.

CD45RO-negative, CCR7-selected cells formed the naive CD8 fraction, which excluded terminally differentiated effector memory CD45RA+ cells. The CDR3 extends over 14 amino acids. Trimming cost V 2 bases and J 6 bases, with 13 bases left between them. Germline V gene sequence: CDR1 SEHNR, CDR2 FQNEAQ (reference sequence). Splitting of each subset's genomic DNA was done evenly across several immunoSEQ plates. Around 220 ng DNA, tens of thousands of T cell genomes, went into each sorted-subset replicate PCR. TCRdb's copy holds only in-frame clones and misses some; the assay was immunoSEQ multiplex PCR. This table holds 1.5 million to 2.5 million clones, roughly 94% found once.

This clonotype originated in a man between 18 and 29 years old in good health. The source material was naive CD8+ T cells sorted from blood. The chain joins TRBV7-9 to TRBJ1-1; D call uncertain. The CDR3 loop is CASSLFERAPEAFF. Here the CDR3 DNA reads TGTGCCAGCAGCTTATTTGAAAGGGCCCCTGAAGCTTTCTTT. Looking up the rest from reference TRBV7-9 and TRBJ1-1 gives the full variable domain: DTGVSQNPRHKITKRGQNVTFRCDPISEHNRLYWYRQTLGQGPEFLTYFQNEAQLEKSRLLSDRFSAERPKGSFSTLEIQRTEQGDSAMYLCASSLFERAPEAFFGQGTRLTVV.